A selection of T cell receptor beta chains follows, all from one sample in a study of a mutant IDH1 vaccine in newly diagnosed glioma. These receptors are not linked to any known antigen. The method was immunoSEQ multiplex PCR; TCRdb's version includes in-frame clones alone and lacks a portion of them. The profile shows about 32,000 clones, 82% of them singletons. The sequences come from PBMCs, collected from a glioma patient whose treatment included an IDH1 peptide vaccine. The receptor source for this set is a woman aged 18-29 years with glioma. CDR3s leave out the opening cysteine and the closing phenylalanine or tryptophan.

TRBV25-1,ASSTPSTGGGGNTIY
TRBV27,ASSDIYRGWETQY
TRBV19,ASSRQGNEQY
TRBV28,ASSRLTTGGNQPQH
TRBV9,ASSASGRDTDTQY
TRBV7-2,AIEDSADTQY
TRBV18,ASSPNPGQGTNEKLF
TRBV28,ASSFPNRISDRASSYEQY
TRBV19,ASTDQGAGEKLF
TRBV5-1,ASSLGGQTNNSPLH
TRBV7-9,AGGGQGSTEAF
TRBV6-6,ASGQSEKLF
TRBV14,ASSQYAATYEQY
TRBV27,ASSLSGQFYGYT
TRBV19,ASSTTVNHGYT
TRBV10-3,AISGTENTGELF
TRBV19,ATSLLAANTDTQY
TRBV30,AWVPPGNTIY
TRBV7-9,ASSSSIPYEQY
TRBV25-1,ASSGARGRTGELF
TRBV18,ASSLGEANYGYT
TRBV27,ASRSPSGYTDTQY
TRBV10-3,AISEGGSGNTEAF
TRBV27,ASTTGRHSPLH
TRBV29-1,SVLLLNEQY
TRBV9,ASSVAQEANYGYT
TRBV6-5,ASRPGTGGFTEAF
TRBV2,ASTESMGAAFEQY
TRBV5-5,ASSSQQGSGGYT
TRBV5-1,ASSLGQNTGELF
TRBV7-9,ASSPSGTSGAGELF
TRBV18,ASSHGHAENTEAF
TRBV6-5,ASSSGGRQPQH
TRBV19,ASMDRTAHSYEQY
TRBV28,ASIRPGRITGELF